This entry lists 31 T cell receptor beta chains sequenced from one sample in a study of early T cells in non-severe SARS-CoV-2 infection. MiXCR, applied by TCRdb to the 5' RACE reads, yields one record per CDR3 protein. The repertoire holds about 60,000 distinct CDR3 sequences, with approximately 15% as singletons. Sequences were derived from whole blood, sampled at baseline. The receptors were gathered from an adult who was a healthcare worker with PCR-confirmed SARS-CoV-2 infection or an uninfected control (not recorded which).

By sample share, this clonotype is medium-sized. The rearrangement links TRBV7-9 to TRBJ2-7; 10 nucleotides align to TRBD2. The CDR3 totals 16 residues. Trimming removed 0 bases from V and 7 bases from J; junction bases left unmatched: 9. From germline, CDR1 is SEHNR and CDR2 FQNEAQ (reference sequence). Here the CDR3 reads CASSLALAGARSEQYF. As DNA, the CDR3 is TGTGCCAGCAGCTTAGCCCTAGCGGGAGCTCGTTCGGAGCAGTACTTC.

The chain uses TRBV3-1 and TRBJ2-3; perhaps TRBD2 as D (6 bases). CDR1 and CDR2 from the germline V gene are LGHDT and YNNKEL (reference sequence). The CDR3 covers 15 residues. V was pared by 2 bases and J by 0 bases, with 9 bases between. The CDR3 reads CASSQFSGSTDTQYF. DNA for the CDR3: TGTGCCAGCAGCCAATTCAGCGGGAGCACAGATACGCAGTATTTT.

The chain recombines TRBV5-1 with TRBJ2-5; D may be TRBD1 (6 bases). The CDR3 runs 16 residues. The V gene's germline CDR1 is SGHRS and CDR2 YFSETQ. Trimming pared 3 bases from V and 0 bases from J, leaving 15 bases between. The CDR3 spells CASSSVGDRNQETQYF. CDR3 DNA: TGCGCCAGCAGCTCCGTGGGAGACAGGAACCAAGAGACCCAGTACTTC.

In this sample, this clonotype turned up many times. The CDR3 is CASSVGSQSYEQYF. CDR3 sequence (DNA): TGTGCCAGCAGCGTAGGAAGCCAATCCTACGAGCAGTACTTC. The chain carries TRBV9 and TRBJ2-7; D not resolved. The CDR3 has 14 amino acids. Trimming left V 0 bases short and J 1 base short, with 8 bases between. The V gene's germline CDR1 is SGDLS and CDR2 YYNGEE. The full variable domain, its missing parts supplied by reference TRBV9 and TRBJ2-7, is DSGVTQTPKHLITATGQRVTLRCSPRSGDLSVYWYQQSLDQGLQFLIQYYNGEERAKGNILERFSAQQFPDLHSELNLSSLELGDSALYFCASSVGSQSYEQYFGPGTRLTVT.

Only a few counts were recorded for this clonotype. The genes are TRBV30 and TRBJ2-7; unclear D gene. V shed 0 bases and J shed 2 bases, with 11 bases lying between them. Germline V lookup: CDR1 GTSNPN, CDR2 SVGIG (reference sequence). The CDR3 is 14 amino acids. The CDR3 sequence: CAWSVFDIAYEQYF. For the CDR3, the DNA is TGTGCCTGGAGTGTATTTGACATCGCCTACGAGCAGTACTTC.

The chain links TRBV19 to TRBJ1-4, with D possibly matching TRBD1 (6 bases). The ends were cut back, 5 bases at V and 3 bases at J, with 13 bases in the middle. The CDR3 loop spans 15 amino acids. The V gene's germline CDR1 is LNHDA and CDR2 SQIVND (reference sequence). The CDR3 sequence: CASSGMGAANEKLFF. The CDR3 DNA sequence: TGTGCCAGTAGTGGTATGGGGGCCGCTAATGAAAAACTGTTTTTT.

The V and J genes are TRBV5-1 and TRBJ2-5, with D perhaps matching TRBD1 (6 bases). The germline V gene encodes CDR1 SGHRS and CDR2 YFSETQ. The CDR3 is made up of 14 amino acids. V was pared by 3 bases and J by 1 base, with 10 bases between. CDR3 loop: CASSSGTPQETQYF. CDR3 bases: TGCGCCAGCAGCTCCGGGACACCCCAAGAGACCCAGTACTTC.

The genes are TRBV12-3 or TRBV12-4 and TRBJ1-1; D not certain. The CDR3 sequence is 13 residues long. Trimming removed 10 bases from V and 2 bases from J, with 14 bases in between. CDR3 protein: CATRFLGNTEAFF. The CDR3 DNA is TGTGCCACCCGGTTTTTAGGCAACACTGAAGCTTTCTTT.

This clonotype appeared a few times. The rearrangement uses TRBV7-2 and TRBJ1-2; tentative D call: TRBD1 (5 bases). CDR1 SGHTA and CDR2 FQGNSA come from the germline V gene. Trimming took off 4 bases at V and 8 bases at J, with 14 bases between the two ends. CDR3 length equals 13 residues. CDR3 bases: TGTGCCAGCAGCTCCACCCGGCCAGGGGGCTACACCTTC. Its translation is CASSSTRPGGYTF.

This clonotype was observed many times. V and J are TRBV7-8 and TRBJ2-4; possible D gene TRBD1, 5 bases. Trimming pared 1 base from V and 8 bases from J, leaving 18 bases between. The length of the CDR3 is 16 residues. The germline V gene encodes CDR1 SGHVS and CDR2 FQNEAQ. DNA of the CDR3: TGTGCCAGCAGCTTAGGACGATGGAACCGCAGGGACATTCAGTACTTC. The encoded protein is CASSLGRWNRRDIQYF.

This clonotype showed up just a few times. DNA of the CDR3: TGTGCCAGCAGCTCGACTAGCGGGATAAACACAGATACGCAGTATTTT. Translation: CASSSTSGINTDTQYF. The V and J genes are TRBV7-6 and TRBJ2-3, with 11 bases fitting TRBD2. In germline, CDR1 is SGHVS, CDR2 FNYEAQ. The ends lost 4 bases at V and 2 bases at J; junction bases unmatched: 5. This CDR3 comprises 16 residues.

The V call is TRBV5-1, the J call TRBJ2-5; D is unresolved. Germline loops: CDR1 SGHRS, CDR2 YFSETQ. V shed 4 bases and J shed 3 bases, with 10 bases lying between them. The CDR3 runs 13 residues. The CDR3 sequence: CASSPGPEETQYF. In DNA form, the CDR3 reads TGCGCCAGCAGCCCTGGGCCCGAAGAGACCCAGTACTTC.

The chain is built from TRBV7-8 and TRBJ2-5, with D tentatively TRBD2 (6 bases). The germline CDR1 and CDR2 sequences are SGHVS and FQNEAQ. The V and J ends lost 6 bases and 7 bases respectively, with 21 bases between them. The CDR3 runs to 15 residues. DNA for the CDR3: TGTGCCAGCAGTCCCTCCCTGGACTATGTCGGGACCCAGTACTTC. Its protein product is CASSPSLDYVGTQYF.

This chain links TRBV3-1 with TRBJ1-5, with D perhaps TRBD1 (6 bases). The CDR3 totals 16 residues. Germline values: CDR1 LGHDT, CDR2 YNNKEL (reference sequence). Trimming removed 0 bases at V and 4 bases at J, with 13 bases between. The CDR3 here is CASSQDQGLWNQPQHF. Here the CDR3 DNA reads TGTGCCAGCAGCCAAGATCAGGGGTTGTGGAATCAGCCCCAGCATTTT. The entire variable domain, with the rest obtained from reference TRBV3-1 and TRBJ1-5, is as follows: DTAVSQTPKYLVTQMGNDKSIKCEQNLGHDTMYWYKQDSKKFLKIMFSYNNKELIINETVPNRFSPKSPDKAHLNLHINSLELGDSAVYFCASSQDQGLWNQPQHFGDGTRLSIL.

There are a few counts of this clonotype. This chain connects TRBV10-3 to TRBJ2-3, with D uncertain. V shed 3 bases and J shed 2 bases, with 6 bases lying between them. The CDR3 loop spans 13 amino acids. The V gene's germline CDR1 is ENHRY and CDR2 SYGVKD. CDR3 loop: CAISEDNTDTQYF. CDR3 sequence (DNA): TGTGCCATCAGTGAAGACAACACAGATACGCAGTATTTT.

At least ten counts were recorded for this clonotype. J is TRBJ2-7 and V is TRBV29-1; 14 bases align to TRBD2. The CDR3 has 16 amino acids. The V segment lost 8 bases and the J segment 4 bases; nucleotides outside the gene matches: 13. The germline V gene has CDR1 SQVTM and CDR2 ANQGSEA. CDR3 protein: CSPPGEGLAGDYEQYF. The CDR3 DNA reads TGCAGCCCTCCGGGGGAGGGACTAGCGGGAGATTACGAGCAGTACTTC.

There are many counts of this clonotype. The CDR3 loop reads CSTDTQYF. CDR3 in DNA: TGCAGCACAGATACGCAGTATTTT. This chain connects TRBV29-1 to TRBJ2-3, with no clear D. CDR1 and CDR2 (germline): SQVTM, ANQGSEA. Trimming stripped 8 bases from V and 3 bases from J, with 0 bases between. There are 8 residues in the CDR3.

This chain links TRBV28 with TRBJ1-5, with 9 bases lining up with TRBD1. The V gene's germline CDR1 is MDHEN and CDR2 SYDVKM. V was pared by 6 bases and J by 5 bases, with 8 bases of the junction left unmatched. The CDR3 spans 15 residues. CDR3 amino acids: CASRDPGQGYQPQHF. The CDR3 DNA is TGTGCCAGCAGAGATCCGGGACAGGGATATCAGCCCCAGCATTTT.

This clonotype was found many times. V and J are TRBV2 and TRBJ2-4, with D unresolved. The V gene's germline CDR1 is SNHLY and CDR2 FYNNEI. The CDR3 spans 12 residues. The V and J ends lost 6 bases and 9 bases respectively, with 12 bases between them. The CDR3 DNA sequence: TGTGCCAGCAGCGCCGGGCCAGTCATTCAGTACTTC. Translated, it gives CASSAGPVIQYF.

The table lists this clonotype with a few counts. The chain links TRBV6-1 to TRBJ2-1, with D perhaps TRBD1 or TRBD2 (5 bases each). CDR3 length equals 15 residues. V was pared by 1 base and J by 5 bases, with 12 bases between. Germline loops: CDR1 MNHNS, CDR2 SASEGT. CDR3 in amino acids: CASSEVGDGHNEQFF. DNA of the CDR3: TGTGCCAGCAGTGAAGTGGGGGACGGACACAATGAGCAGTTCTTC.

This clonotype was counted a few times. One end of the junction does not line up with germline, which may come from a read error. V is TRBV28 and J is TRBJ1-3; no clear D. Germline-derived CDR1 and CDR2 are MDHEN and SYDVKM. The CDR3 contains 16 residues. DNA for the CDR3: TGTGCCAGCACTTTAGGGCCCCGAGGAGGTGGAAACACCATATATTTT. Translation gives CASTLGPRGGGNTIYF.

The V and J genes are TRBV29-1 and TRBJ2-3, with D perhaps TRBD2 (6 bases). Germline V CDR1 and CDR2: SQVTM, ANQGSEA. Deletions cut 4 bases from V and 4 bases from J, with 12 bases between. This CDR3 spans 13 amino acids. For the CDR3, the DNA is TGCAGCGTTGGGTTCCGGGGGTCAGATACGCAGTATTTT. Protein sequence: CSVGFRGSDTQYF.

This sequence joins TRBV5-1 and TRBJ1-1; no firm D call. The CDR3 consists of 11 residues. Trimming took 0 bases from V and 7 from J, leaving 4 bases between them. Per germline, CDR1 SGHRS and CDR2 YFSETQ. CDR3 loop: CASSLENEAFF. CDR3 sequence (DNA): TGCGCCAGCAGCTTGGAGAATGAAGCTTTCTTT. Looking up the rest from reference TRBV5-1 and TRBJ1-1 gives the full variable domain: KAGVTQTPRYLIKTRGQQVTLSCSPISGHRSVSWYQQTPGQGLQFLFEYFSETQRNKGNFPGRFSGRQFSNSRSEMNVSTLELGDSALYLCASSLENEAFFGQGTRLTVV.

The chain links TRBV20-1 to TRBJ1-5, with D maybe TRBD1 (5 bases). The length of the CDR3 is 15 residues. Trimming pared 2 bases from V and 0 bases from J, leaving 11 bases between. CDR1 and CDR2 (germline): DFQATT, SNEGSKA (reference sequence). CDR3: CSARTRDLSNQPQHF. CDR3 DNA sequence: TGCAGTGCTAGAACCAGGGATCTTAGCAATCAGCCCCAGCATTTT.

This clonotype was counted between two and nine times. The genes are TRBV6-1 and TRBJ1-5; D ambiguous. The CDR3 has 11 amino acids. Germline lookup yields CDR1 MNHNS and CDR2 SASEGT. V gave up 11 bases and J gave up 5 bases, with 10 bases separating them. CDR3 in DNA: TGTGCCGCCAAGGACTATCAGCCCCAGCATTTT. This sequence encodes CAAKDYQPQHF.

Comment on this clonotype: Mismatch with germline at one junction end may stem from a read error. V usage is TRBV3-1 and J usage is TRBJ2-7; either TRBD1 or TRBD2 may supply D (7 bases each). The CDR3 consists of 12 residues. CDR1 is LGHDT, CDR2 YNNKEL, per germline (reference sequence). CDR3 loop: CASSHGEGALSF. Here the CDR3 DNA reads TGTGCCAGCAGCCATGGGGAGGGGGCCCTATCATTC.

The V and J genes are TRBV29-1 and TRBJ2-7, with TRBD1 matching over 7 bases. Trimming cost V 5 bases and J 6 bases; bases outside gene matches: 10. The CDR3 loop spans 13 amino acids. The germline V gene has CDR1 SQVTM and CDR2 ANQGSEA. CDR3 DNA sequence: TGCAGCGTTTCCGAGACAGGGCCTTCCGAGCAGTACTTC. This sequence encodes CSVSETGPSEQYF.

This clonotype was detected ten times or more. The rearrangement joins TRBV28 to TRBJ2-5; the D is unclear. V lost 5 bases, J lost 5 bases, and 15 bases lay in between. This CDR3 contains 14 residues. Germline CDR1 MDHEN, CDR2 SYDVKM. CDR3 amino acids: CASSQEPGVETQYF. CDR3 in DNA: TGTGCCAGCAGTCAAGAACCGGGCGTGGAGACCCAGTACTTC.

The rearrangement links TRBV6-6 to TRBJ1-4; 8 bases fit TRBD1. Germline values: CDR1 MNHNY, CDR2 SVGAGI (reference sequence). J lost 8 bases, V lost 6 bases, and 11 bases had no gene match. The CDR3 is 15 amino acids. CDR3 amino acids: CASSRGQEGGEKLFF. CDR3 DNA: TGTGCCAGCAGCCGGGGACAGGAAGGCGGGGAAAAACTGTTTTTT.

The V gene is TRBV12-3 or TRBV12-4, the J gene TRBJ2-3, with 7 bases that match TRBD1. This CDR3 contains 13 residues. Trimming removed 9 bases from V and 2 bases from J; junction bases left unmatched: 5. CDR3 nucleotides: TGTGCCAGGGGGACAGAAAACACAGATACGCAGTATTTT. It codes for CARGTENTDTQYF.

This clonotype qualifies as medium-sized. The V gene is TRBV3-1, the J gene TRBJ2-1; D not certain. V was clipped by 0 bases and J by 7 bases, with 22 bases between them. CDR3 size: 18 residues. Germline V gives CDR1 LGHDT, CDR2 YNNKEL (reference sequence). The chain's CDR3 is CASSQEIRKTVLQNEQFF. The CDR3 region has the DNA TGTGCCAGCAGCCAAGAAATTAGGAAAACAGTCCTACAGAATGAGCAGTTCTTC.